This passage covers 15 T cell receptor beta chains from one sample sequenced in a study of control samples from healthy donors and cancer patients. Assay: immunoSEQ multiplex PCR; the TCRdb copy retains only in-frame clones and omits some. The sample yields some 120,000 clones, around 89% seen once. The sequenced sample consisted of PBMCs. Receptor source: a woman aged 45-60 years with colorectal cancer.

This clone has only one observation. This sequence joins TRBV19 and TRBJ1-1; D is undetermined. Trimming took off 3 bases at V and 1 base at J, with 9 bases between the two ends. The CDR3 loop spans 14 amino acids. Germline values: CDR1 LNHDA, CDR2 SQIVND (reference sequence). This CDR3 is CASSIHGKNTEAFF. Written as DNA, the CDR3 is TGTGCCAGTAGTATCCACGGAAAGAACACTGAAGCTTTCTTT.

The chain couples TRBV3-1 (or the pseudogene TRBV3-2) to TRBJ1-3; D uncertain. This CDR3 is built from 15 residues. In germline, CDR1 is LGHDT, CDR2 YNNKEL (reference sequence). Trimming removed 1 base from V and 4 bases from J, with 11 bases in between. The DNA of the CDR3 is TGTGCCAGCAGCCAAGGCGGGGATGCAGGAAACACCATATATTTT. Translated, it gives CASSQGGDAGNTIYF.

The chain couples TRBV7-8 to TRBJ2-1; 12 bases map to TRBD2. CDR1 and CDR2 from the germline V gene are SGHVS and FQNEAQ. V was clipped by 2 bases and J by 2 bases; unmatched bases: 1. The CDR3 loop spans 16 amino acids. CDR3 bases: TGTGCCAGCAGCTTAACTAGCGGGGGGACCTACAATGAGCAGTTCTTC. This encodes CASSLTSGGTYNEQFF.

This chain links TRBV9 with TRBJ2-3; D ambiguous. CDR1 SGDLS and CDR2 YYNGEE come from the germline V gene. This CDR3 has 13 residues. Trimming removed 6 bases from V and 5 bases from J, with 13 bases in between. CDR3 sequence: CASNQRAEDTQYF. CDR3 sequence (DNA): TGTGCCAGCAACCAGCGCGCGGAAGATACGCAGTATTTT.

The rearrangement uses TRBV24-1 and TRBJ2-7; either TRBD1 or TRBD2 may supply D (5 bases each). V gave up 4 bases and J gave up 8 bases, with 20 bases separating them. CDR1 is KGHDR, CDR2 SFDVKD, per germline. The CDR3 is 15 amino acids. CDR3 sequence reads: CATSESRDGLSQQYF. The DNA of the CDR3 is TGTGCCACCAGTGAATCGAGGGACGGCCTTTCGCAGCAGTACTTC.

The genes are TRBV13 and TRBJ2-5; TRBD2 agrees at 10 bases. The CDR3 loop spans 15 amino acids. J gave up 4 bases and V 5 bases, and 7 bases lay outside the gene matches. CDR1 and CDR2 (germline): PRHDT, FYEKMQ (reference sequence). CDR3 region: CASSHERGGPETQYF. CDR3 DNA sequence: TGTGCCAGCAGCCACGAGCGGGGGGGCCCAGAGACCCAGTACTTC.

The rearrangement links TRBV28 to TRBJ2-5, with no clear D. The germline V gene has CDR1 MDHEN and CDR2 SYDVKM. There are 14 residues in the CDR3. V was pared by 3 bases and J by 1 base, with 9 bases between. CDR3 in DNA: TGTGCCAGCAGTTTGATGCTCGGCCAAGAGACCCAGTACTTC. This codes for CASSLMLGQETQYF.

V usage is TRBV7-2 and J usage is TRBJ2-5, with TRBD2 identical over 9 bases. J lost 0 bases, V lost 1 base, and 6 bases had no gene match. The germline CDR1 and CDR2 sequences are SGHTA and FQGNSA. CDR3 length: 17 amino acids. Written as DNA, the CDR3 is TGTGCCAGCAGCTTAGGTCGAGCGGGGGGTTACCAAGAGACCCAGTACTTC. It is translated as CASSLGRAGGYQETQYF.

The gene calls are TRBV30 and TRBJ1-1, with D maybe TRBD1 (6 bases). V was pared by 4 bases and J by 11 bases, with 17 bases between. CDR1 is GTSNPN, CDR2 SVGIG, per germline (reference sequence). The CDR3 covers 12 residues. CDR3 loop: CAWTPGGGSAFF. The CDR3, as DNA: TGTGCCTGGACGCCGGGAGGGGGGTCGGCTTTCTTT.

This clone was seen only a few times. The chain links TRBV30 to TRBJ2-5; no reliable D call. The CDR3 runs to 13 residues. CDR1 and CDR2 from the germline V gene are GTSNPN and SVGIG (reference sequence). Trimming left V 1 base short and J 4 bases short, with 10 bases between. CDR3 nucleotides: TGTGCCTGGAGTGCCAATAGAGGAGAGACCCAGTACTTC. Protein: CAWSANRGETQYF.

This rearrangement joins TRBV10-3 to TRBJ1-4; D is perhaps TRBD1 (6 bases). Looked up from germline, CDR1 is ENHRY and CDR2 is SYGVKD. CDR3 length: 16 amino acids. V was pared by 1 base and J by 8 bases, with 17 bases between. The CDR3 DNA is TGTGCCATCAGTGAGTTACCGGGGGCAGAGCGGGAAAAACTGTTTTTT. This codes for CAISELPGAEREKLFF.

J is TRBJ2-6 and V is TRBV9; 8 bases align to TRBD2. This CDR3 is built from 18 residues. Germline values: CDR1 SGDLS, CDR2 YYNGEE. V was clipped by 4 bases and J by 0 bases; unmatched bases: 9. The CDR3 coding sequence is TGTGCCAGCAGCCCCCTGACTAGCGTATCCTCTGGGGCCAACGTCCTGACTTTC. Its translation: CASSPLTSVSSGANVLTF.

This chain joins TRBV5-1 and TRBJ2-3; tentatively, D is TRBD2 (5 bases). Trimming stripped 4 bases from V and 3 bases from J, with 15 bases between. CDR1 and CDR2 (germline): SGHRS, YFSETQ. The CDR3 has 15 amino acids. CDR3 protein: CASSPRGPPTDTQYF. The CDR3 DNA sequence: TGCGCCAGCAGCCCCCGGGGTCCTCCGACAGATACGCAGTATTTT.

CDR3 in amino acids: CASSLLGRRPGANVLTF. CDR3 DNA: TGTGCCAGCAGCCTGTTGGGTAGGCGGCCTGGGGCCAACGTCCTGACTTTC. The chain uses TRBV11-2 and TRBJ2-6, with D uncertain. CDR3 size: 17 residues. Trimming pared 5 bases from V and 2 bases from J, leaving 16 bases between. Germline lookup yields CDR1 SGHAT and CDR2 FQNNGV.

The gene calls are TRBV29-1 and TRBJ1-4; D might be TRBD1 (5 bases). Germline CDR1 and CDR2: SQVTM and ANQGSEA. The CDR3 sequence is 14 residues long. Trimming removed 0 bases from V and 8 bases from J, with 13 bases in between. The CDR3, as DNA: TGCAGCGTTGAAGACAGGGACCTTCACGAAAAACTGTTTTTT. Encoded protein: CSVEDRDLHEKLFF.